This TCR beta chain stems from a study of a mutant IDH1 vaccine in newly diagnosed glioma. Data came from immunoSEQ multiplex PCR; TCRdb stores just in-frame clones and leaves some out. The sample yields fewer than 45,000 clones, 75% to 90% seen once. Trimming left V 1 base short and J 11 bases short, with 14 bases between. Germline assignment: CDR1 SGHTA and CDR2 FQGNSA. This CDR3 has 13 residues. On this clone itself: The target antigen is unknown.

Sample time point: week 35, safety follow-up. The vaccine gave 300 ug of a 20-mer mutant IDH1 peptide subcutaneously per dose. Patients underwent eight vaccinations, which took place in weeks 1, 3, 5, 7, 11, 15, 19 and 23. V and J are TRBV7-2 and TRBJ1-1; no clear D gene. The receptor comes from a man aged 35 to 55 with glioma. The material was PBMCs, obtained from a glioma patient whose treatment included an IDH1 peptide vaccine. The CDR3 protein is CASSLDYVAEAFF. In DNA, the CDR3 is TGTGCCAGCAGCTTAGACTACGTGGCGGAGGCTTTCTTT.